This T cell receptor (beta chain) was sequenced during a study of read filtering for tumor transcriptome and immune sequencing. Study context: The cohort had over 16 men and 14 to 15 women aged about 47 to 90, mean approximately 66 years. By R-ISS, stages I, II and III held approximately 8, 17 and 7 patients. The study's findings and limits: The sorted CD138-negative fraction was a mixed bone marrow immune population, not purified T cells.

With respect to this clonotype: No antigen is known for it.

J gave up 5 bases and V 5 bases, and 4 bases lay outside the gene matches. The germline gives CDR1 SGHTA, CDR2 FQGNSA. The CDR3 contains 15 residues. This library used about 400 ng RNA and molecular barcoded adaptors spanning alpha/delta and beta/gamma chains. A single record per CDR3 protein comes from TCRdb applying MiXCR to the reads. This repertoire shows 39,000 or so distinct CDR3 sequences, about an eighth found once; its top ten account for roughly 30%. The sequenced sample was a population of CD138-negative cells sorted from bone marrow. This TCR was recovered from a donor aged 40 or over with multiple myeloma. This chain connects TRBV7-2 to TRBJ1-6; TRBD1 aligns across 9 bases. CDR3 amino acids: CASSPGQGHNSPLHF. The CDR3 DNA reads TGTGCCAGCAGCCCAGGACAGGGGCATAATTCACCCCTCCACTTT.